The TCR beta chain described here comes from a study of T cell responses to AZD1222 COVID-19 vaccine. Regarding the study as a whole: Repertoires were obtained only post-peak T cell response.

The V and J ends lost 5 bases and 2 bases respectively, with 15 bases between them. The CDR3 sequence is 15 residues long. The V gene's germline CDR1 is LGHDT and CDR2 YNNKEL (reference sequence). Data came from immunoSEQ multiplex PCR; TCRdb stores just in-frame clones and leaves some out. This table has some 120,000 clones, about 93% appearing once. Points on this clone: The antigen remains undetermined.

This TCR derives from an adult in good health. The chain recombines TRBV3-1 (or the pseudogene TRBV3-2) with TRBJ2-5, with D perhaps TRBD2 (6 bases). The input for sequencing was peripheral blood, taken on day 0 of AZD1222 vaccination. The CDR3 coding sequence is TGTGCCAGCAGCATTCGGACTAATGGGCAAGAGACCCAGTACTTC. Its translation is CASSIRTNGQETQYF.